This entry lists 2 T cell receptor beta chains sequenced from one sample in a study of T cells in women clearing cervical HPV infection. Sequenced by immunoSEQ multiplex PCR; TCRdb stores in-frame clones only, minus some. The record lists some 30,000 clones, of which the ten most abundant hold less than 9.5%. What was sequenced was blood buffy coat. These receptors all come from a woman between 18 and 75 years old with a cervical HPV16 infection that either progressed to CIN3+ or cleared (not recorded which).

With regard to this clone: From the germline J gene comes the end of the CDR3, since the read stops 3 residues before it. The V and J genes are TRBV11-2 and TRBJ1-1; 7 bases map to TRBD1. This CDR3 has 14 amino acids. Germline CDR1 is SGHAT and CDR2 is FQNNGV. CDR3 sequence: CASSLATGWREAFF. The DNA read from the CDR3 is TGTGCCAGCAGCTTAGCGACAGGGTGGCGGGAA. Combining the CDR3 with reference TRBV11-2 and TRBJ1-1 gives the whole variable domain EAGVAQSPRYKIIEKRQSVAFWCNPISGHATLYWYQQILGQGPKLLIQFQNNGVVDDSQLPKDRFSAERLKGVDSTLKIQPAKLEDSAVYLCASSLATGWREAFFGQGTRLTVV.

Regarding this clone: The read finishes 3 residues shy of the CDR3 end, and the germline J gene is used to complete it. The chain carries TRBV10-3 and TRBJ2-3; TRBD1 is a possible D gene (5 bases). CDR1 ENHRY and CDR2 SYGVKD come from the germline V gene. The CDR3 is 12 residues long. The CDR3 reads CAIRQEKETQYF. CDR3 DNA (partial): TGTGCCATCAGACAGGAAAAAGAGACG.